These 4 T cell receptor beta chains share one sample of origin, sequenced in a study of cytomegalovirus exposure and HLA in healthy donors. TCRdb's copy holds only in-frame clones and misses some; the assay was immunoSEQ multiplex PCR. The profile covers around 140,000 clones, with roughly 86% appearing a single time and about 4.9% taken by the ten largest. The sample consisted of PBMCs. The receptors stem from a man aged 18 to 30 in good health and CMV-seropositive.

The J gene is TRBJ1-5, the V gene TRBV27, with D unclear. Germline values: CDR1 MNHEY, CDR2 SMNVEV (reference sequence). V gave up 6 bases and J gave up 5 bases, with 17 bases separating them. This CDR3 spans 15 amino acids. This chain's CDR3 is CASRPITGIDQPQHF. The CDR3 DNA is TGTGCCAGCAGACCCATTACGGGGATCGATCAGCCCCAGCATTTT.

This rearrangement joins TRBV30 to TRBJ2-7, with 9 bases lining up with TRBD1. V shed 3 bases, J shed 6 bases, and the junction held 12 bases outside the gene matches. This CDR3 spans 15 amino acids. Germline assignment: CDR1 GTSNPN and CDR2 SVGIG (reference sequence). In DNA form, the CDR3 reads TGTGCCTGGAGAAATTACGGGACAGGGCCCGGCGAGCAGTACTTC. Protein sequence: CAWRNYGTGPGEQYF.

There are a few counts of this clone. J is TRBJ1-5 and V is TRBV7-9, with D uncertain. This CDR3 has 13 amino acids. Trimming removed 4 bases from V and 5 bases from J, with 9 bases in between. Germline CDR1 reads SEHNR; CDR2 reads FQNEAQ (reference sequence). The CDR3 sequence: CASSYDSHQPQHF. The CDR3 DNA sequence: TGTGCCAGCAGCTACGACTCACATCAGCCCCAGCATTTT.

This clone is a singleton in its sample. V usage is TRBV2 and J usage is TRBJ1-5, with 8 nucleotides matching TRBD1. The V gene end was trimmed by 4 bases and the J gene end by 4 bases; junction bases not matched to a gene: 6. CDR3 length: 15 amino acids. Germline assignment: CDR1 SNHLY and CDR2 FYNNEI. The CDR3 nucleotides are TGTGCCAGCAGTGGACCCGGGACAGGTAATCAGCCCCAGCATTTT. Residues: CASSGPGTGNQPQHF.